Listed below are T cell receptor beta chains from one sample, sequenced in a study of blood T cell repertoires in COVID-19. The assay was immunoSEQ multiplex PCR, and TCRdb's table has in-frame clones only and misses some. The sample has 150,000 to 200,000 clones; 78% are singletons. Sequenced sample: peripheral blood. All receptors derive from an elderly woman with acute or convalescent COVID-19. The CDR3 runs from the conserved cysteine through the conserved F or W. D genes are given only for firm matches. The size field is filled for only some rows; it gives once, few, many or a size class.

D gene	V gene	clone size	J gene	CDR3 DNA	CDR3 protein
.	TRBV30	.	TRBJ1-4	TGTGCCTGGTCTAGAAGAGGGCAGGAGACTGAAAAACTGTTTTTT	CAWSRRGQETEKLFF
.	TRBV30	.	TRBJ1-2	TGTGCCTGGAACCCTTGGGGGGAACACTATGGCTACACCTTC	CAWNPWGEHYGYTF
TRBD1	TRBV6-6	many	TRBJ1-2	TGTGCCAGCAGCCAGACAGGGGTTCGTGGCTACACCTTC	CASSQTGVRGYTF
.	TRBV21-1	.	TRBJ2-1	TGTGCCAGCAGCAAAGGGGGACTAGCGGGTTACAATGAGCAGTTCTTC	CASSKGGLAGYNEQFF
.	TRBV5-1	.	TRBJ2-7	TGCGCCAGCAGCTTGGGTGGGCAGGGGTACTACGAGCAGTACTTC	CASSLGGQGYYEQYF
.	TRBV7-2	.	TRBJ2-4	TGTGCCAGCAGCCCCGCCGGGAACATTCAGTACTTC	CASSPAGNIQYF
.	TRBV7-2	.	TRBJ1-6	TGTGCCAGCAGCTTATTGTCTAATTATAATTCACCCCTCCACTTT	CASSLLSNYNSPLHF
.	TRBV29-1	.	TRBJ2-7	TGCAGCTTTAGGGCTAGCCTAGGGGGGCAGTACTTC	CSFRASLGGQYF
TRBD2	TRBV4-2	once	TRBJ2-2	TGTGCCAGCAGCCAACAGGCCACTAGCGGGGACATAGGAACCGGGGAGCTGTTTTTT	CASSQQATSGDIGTGELFF
.	TRBV29-1	once	TRBJ2-3	TGCAGCGTTGAGGGGGGGGCCACAGATACGCAGTATTTT	CSVEGGATDTQYF
.	TRBV19	few	TRBJ1-2	TGTGCCAGTAGTCCCGATAGGGGATCGGTGGACTATGGCTACACCTTC	CASSPDRGSVDYGYTF
.	TRBV2	.	TRBJ1-1	TGTGCCAGCAGTGAGGGAGGGACCTACACTGAAGCTTTCTTT	CASSEGGTYTEAFF
.	TRBV5-1	.	TRBJ1-6	TGCGCCAGCAGCTTGGTCGGGGATCAGCCCCTCCACTTT	CASSLVGDQPLHF
TRBD1	TRBV7-9	.	TRBJ2-7	TGTGCCAGCAGCGGTCAGGGACAGGGGAGCGAGCAGTACTTC	CASSGQGQGSEQYF
.	TRBV7-8	.	TRBJ1-1	TGTGCCAGCAGACCAGGGGAGGGGCTGAACACTGAAGCTTTCTTT	CASRPGEGLNTEAFF
TRBD1	TRBV6-6	.	TRBJ1-1	TGTGCCAGCAGTACTCGGACAGGGACTGAAGCTTTCTTT	CASSTRTGTEAFF
TRBD1	TRBV4-1	.	TRBJ1-4	TGCGCCAGCAGCCGAGACCTACGACAGGGGGTTAATGAAAAACTGTTTTTT	CASSRDLRQGVNEKLFF
.	TRBV7-2	.	TRBJ1-6	TGTGCCAGCAGCTTAGGGCACAGTTCTAATTCACCCCTCCACTTT	CASSLGHSSNSPLHF
TRBD1	TRBV7-8	.	TRBJ1-4	TGTGCCAGCAGCCTAGGGTGGACAGGCCTTAATGAAAAACTGTTTTTT	CASSLGWTGLNEKLFF
.	TRBV21-1	.	TRBJ1-1	TGTGCCAGCAGCAGCCCCGGGAGGCTGAACACTGAAGCTTTCTTT	CASSSPGRLNTEAFF
.	TRBV18	.	TRBJ1-1	TGTGCCAGCTCACCAGCGGCTGGGAACACTGAAGCTTTCTTT	CASSPAAGNTEAFF
TRBD1	TRBV6-6	.	TRBJ2-5	TGTGCCATACGATTTGACAGGGCCCAGACCCAGTACTTC	CAIRFDRAQTQYF
TRBD1	TRBV3-1/TRBV3-2	.	TRBJ2-7	TGTGCCAGCAGCCAAGACCCGACAGGGGCCGAGCAGTACTTC	CASSQDPTGAEQYF
TRBD1	TRBV3-1/TRBV3-2	.	TRBJ2-5	TGTGCCAGCAGCTTGGGGGACAGAGTTCGAGAGACCCAGTACTTC	CASSLGDRVRETQYF
.	TRBV6-5	.	TRBJ2-3	TGTGCCAGTCGCGGGGCAGATACGCAGTATTTT	CASRGADTQYF
.	TRBV7-3	.	TRBJ2-2	TGTGCCAGCAGCTTAACCGCGAACACCGGGGAGCTGTTTTTT	CASSLTANTGELFF
.	TRBV30	.	TRBJ2-3	TGTGCCTGGAGTGTAGTTGGGGTGGGGCCTGGCCCAGATACGCAGTATTTT	CAWSVVGVGPGPDTQYF
.	TRBV11-1	few	TRBJ2-7	TGTGCCAGCAGCCCCCCCGAGTGGCAGGGCCTTTACGAGCAGTACTTC	CASSPPEWQGLYEQYF
TRBD1	TRBV7-9	.	TRBJ1-1	TGTGCCAGCAGACCCAGGGGACAGGGGTGGACTGAAGCTTTCTTT	CASRPRGQGWTEAFF
.	TRBV2	.	TRBJ1-1	TGTGCCAGCAGTGTGGCGGACACTGAAGCTTTCTTT	CASSVADTEAFF
TRBD1	TRBV5-1	.	TRBJ2-2	TGCGCCAGCAGCCGGACGACAGGGGCGAACACCGGGGAGCTGTTTTTT	CASSRTTGANTGELFF
TRBD1	TRBV18	few	TRBJ1-5	TGTGCCAGCTCACCCTCCGGACAGGAGTTGCAGCCCCAGCATTTT	CASSPSGQELQPQHF
TRBD1	TRBV6-5	once	TRBJ1-4	TGTGCCAGCAAAAGGGGGCAAGTTTTTGAAAAACTGTTTTTT	CASKRGQVFEKLFF
TRBD2	TRBV9	.	TRBJ2-5	TGTGCCAGCAGCGCCGCGGGGGGACCTCACGAGACCCAGTACTTC	CASSAAGGPHETQYF
TRBD1	TRBV29-1	.	TRBJ1-2	TGCAGCGTTCCCCAGGGGGGACAGGGGGCGTCGGGCTACACCTTC	CSVPQGGQGASGYTF
.	TRBV24-1	.	TRBJ2-1	TGTGCCACCAGTGGGGACTTCCACAATGAGCAGTTCTTC	CATSGDFHNEQFF
.	TRBV11-3	many	TRBJ2-1	TGTGCCAGCAGCTTAGATCCCGACAATGAGCAGTTCTTC	CASSLDPDNEQFF
.	TRBV9	few	TRBJ1-1	TGTGCCAGCAGCGTATTTGGCGGCCCGAACACTGAAGCTTTCTTT	CASSVFGGPNTEAFF
.	TRBV27	.	TRBJ2-7	TGTGCCAGCAGTTTAAGCGCTTCAGTGAGGTTCTACGAGCAGTACTTC	CASSLSASVRFYEQYF
.	TRBV19	.	TRBJ1-1	TGTGCCAGTAGTTCCTCCAGCAGGGGGAACACTGAAGCTTTCTTT	CASSSSSRGNTEAFF
TRBD2	TRBV18	.	TRBJ2-5	TGTGCCAGCTCACCACGACTAGCGGAGGAGACCCAGTACTTC	CASSPRLAEETQYF
.	TRBV12-3/TRBV12-4	few	TRBJ1-2	TGTGCCAGCAGCCTCTCCCGGGGTGGCTACACCTTC	CASSLSRGGYTF
.	TRBV7-9	.	TRBJ2-1	TGTGCCAGCAGCTTAGTTTCCTTTTACAATGAGCAGTTCTTC	CASSLVSFYNEQFF
.	TRBV18	.	TRBJ2-5	TGTGCCAGCTCACCAATCCGGGGTGAGACCCAGTACTTC	CASSPIRGETQYF
TRBD1	TRBV18	few	TRBJ2-7	TGTGCCAGCTCGTCGATCGGGACAGGGGTGTACGAGCAGTACTTC	CASSSIGTGVYEQYF
TRBD1	TRBV6-5	.	TRBJ2-7	TGTGCCAGCAGCCTTTCGGACAGGGGGTACGAGCAGTACTTC	CASSLSDRGYEQYF
TRBD1	TRBV6-5	few	TRBJ1-2	TGTGCCAGCAGTAAGGACAGGGGATCTCCTGGCTACACCTTC	CASSKDRGSPGYTF
.	TRBV7-3	.	TRBJ2-3	TGTGCCAGCAGCTTACAGCGTGCAGATACGCAGTATTTT	CASSLQRADTQYF